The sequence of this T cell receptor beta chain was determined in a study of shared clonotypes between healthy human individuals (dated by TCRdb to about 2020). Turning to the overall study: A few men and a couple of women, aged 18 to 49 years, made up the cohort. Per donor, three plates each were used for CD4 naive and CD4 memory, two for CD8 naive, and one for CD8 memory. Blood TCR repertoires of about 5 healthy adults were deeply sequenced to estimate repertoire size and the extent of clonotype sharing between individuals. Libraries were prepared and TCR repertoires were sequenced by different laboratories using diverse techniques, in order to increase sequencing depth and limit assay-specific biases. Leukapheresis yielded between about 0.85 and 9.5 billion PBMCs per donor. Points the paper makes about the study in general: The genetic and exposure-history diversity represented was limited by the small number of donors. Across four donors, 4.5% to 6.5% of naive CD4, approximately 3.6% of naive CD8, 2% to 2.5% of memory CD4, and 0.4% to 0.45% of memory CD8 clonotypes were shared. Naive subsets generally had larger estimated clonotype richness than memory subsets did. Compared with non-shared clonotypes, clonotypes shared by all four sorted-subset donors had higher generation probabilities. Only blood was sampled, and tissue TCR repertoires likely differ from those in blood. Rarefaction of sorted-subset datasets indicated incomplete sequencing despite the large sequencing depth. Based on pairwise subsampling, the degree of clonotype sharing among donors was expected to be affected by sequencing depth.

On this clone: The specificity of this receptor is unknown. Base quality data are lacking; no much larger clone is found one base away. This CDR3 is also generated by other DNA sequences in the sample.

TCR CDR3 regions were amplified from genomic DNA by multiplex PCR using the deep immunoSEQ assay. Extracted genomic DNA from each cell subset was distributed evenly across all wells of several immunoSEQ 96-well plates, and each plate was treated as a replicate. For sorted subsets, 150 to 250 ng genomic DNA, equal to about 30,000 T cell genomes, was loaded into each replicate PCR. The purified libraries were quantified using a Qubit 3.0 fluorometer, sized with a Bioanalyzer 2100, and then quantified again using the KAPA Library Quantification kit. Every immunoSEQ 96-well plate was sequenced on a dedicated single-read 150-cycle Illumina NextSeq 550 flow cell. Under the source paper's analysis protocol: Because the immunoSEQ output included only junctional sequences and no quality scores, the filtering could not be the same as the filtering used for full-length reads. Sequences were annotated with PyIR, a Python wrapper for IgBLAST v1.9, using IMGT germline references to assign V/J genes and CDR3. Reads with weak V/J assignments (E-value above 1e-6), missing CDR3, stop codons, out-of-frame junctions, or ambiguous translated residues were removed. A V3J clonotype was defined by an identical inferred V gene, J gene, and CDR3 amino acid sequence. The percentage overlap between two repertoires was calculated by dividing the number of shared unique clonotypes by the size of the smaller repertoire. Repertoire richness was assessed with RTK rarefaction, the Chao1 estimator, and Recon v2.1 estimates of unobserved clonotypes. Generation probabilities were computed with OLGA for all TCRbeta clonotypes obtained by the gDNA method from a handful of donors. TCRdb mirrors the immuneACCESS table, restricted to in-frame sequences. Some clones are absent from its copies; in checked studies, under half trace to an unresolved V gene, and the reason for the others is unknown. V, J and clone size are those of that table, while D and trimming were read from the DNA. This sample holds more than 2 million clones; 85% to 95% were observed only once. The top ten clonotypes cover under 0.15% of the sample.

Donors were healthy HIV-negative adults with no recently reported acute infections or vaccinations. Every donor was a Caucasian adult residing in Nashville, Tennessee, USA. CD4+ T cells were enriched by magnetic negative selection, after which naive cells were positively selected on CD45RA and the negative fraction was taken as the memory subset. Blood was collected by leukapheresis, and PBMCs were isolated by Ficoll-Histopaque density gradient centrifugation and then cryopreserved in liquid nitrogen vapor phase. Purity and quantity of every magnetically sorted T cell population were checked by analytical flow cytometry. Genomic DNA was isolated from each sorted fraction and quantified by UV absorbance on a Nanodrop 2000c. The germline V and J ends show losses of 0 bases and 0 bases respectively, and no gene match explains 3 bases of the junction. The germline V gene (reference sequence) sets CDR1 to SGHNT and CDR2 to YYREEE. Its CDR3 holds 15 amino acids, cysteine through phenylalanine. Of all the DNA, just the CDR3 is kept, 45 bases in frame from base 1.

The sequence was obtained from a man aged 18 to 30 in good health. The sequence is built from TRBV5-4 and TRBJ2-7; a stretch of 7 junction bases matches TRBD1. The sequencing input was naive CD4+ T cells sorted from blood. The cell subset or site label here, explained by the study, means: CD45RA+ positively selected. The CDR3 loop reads CASSLAGTVSYEQYF. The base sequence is TGTGCCAGCAGCTTGGCAGGGACAGTCTCCTACGAGCAGTACTTC.